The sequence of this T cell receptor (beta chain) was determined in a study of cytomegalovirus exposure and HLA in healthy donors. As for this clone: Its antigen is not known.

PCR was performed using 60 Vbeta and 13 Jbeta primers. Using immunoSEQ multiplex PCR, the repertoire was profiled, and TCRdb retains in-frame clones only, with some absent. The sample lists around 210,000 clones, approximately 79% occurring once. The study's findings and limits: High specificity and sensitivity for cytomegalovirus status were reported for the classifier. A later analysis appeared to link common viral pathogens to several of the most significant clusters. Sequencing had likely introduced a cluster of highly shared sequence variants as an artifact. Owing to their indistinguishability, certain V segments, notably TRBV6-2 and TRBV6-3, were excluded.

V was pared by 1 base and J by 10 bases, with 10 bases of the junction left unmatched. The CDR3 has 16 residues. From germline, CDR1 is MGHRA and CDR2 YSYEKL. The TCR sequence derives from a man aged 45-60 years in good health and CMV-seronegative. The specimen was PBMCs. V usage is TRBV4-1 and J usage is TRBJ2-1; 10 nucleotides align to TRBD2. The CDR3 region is CASSQGTSGAYAEQFF. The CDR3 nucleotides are TGCGCCAGCAGCCAAGGCACTAGCGGGGCGTATGCGGAGCAGTTCTTC.